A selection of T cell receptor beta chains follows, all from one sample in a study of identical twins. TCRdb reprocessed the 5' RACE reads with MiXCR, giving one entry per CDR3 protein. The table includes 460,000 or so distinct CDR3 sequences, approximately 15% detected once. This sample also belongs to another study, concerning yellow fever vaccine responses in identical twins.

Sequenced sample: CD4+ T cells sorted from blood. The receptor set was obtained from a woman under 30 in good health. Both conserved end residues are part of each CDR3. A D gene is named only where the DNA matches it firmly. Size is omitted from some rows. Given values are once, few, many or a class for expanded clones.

CDR3 DNA: TGTGCCAGCAGTTCCCCTTACCCTAGCGCCACCGGGGAGCTGTTTTTT; CDR3 protein: CASSSPYPSATGELFF; V gene: TRBV27; J gene: TRBJ2-2; D gene: .; clone size: .
CDR3 DNA: TGTGCCAGCAGCGTAGCGGGGGGCGCCAATGAGCAGTTCTTC; CDR3 protein: CASSVAGGANEQFF; V gene: TRBV9; J gene: TRBJ2-1; D gene: .; clone size: .
CDR3 DNA: TGTGCCATCGTGGGTGGGTGGACAGGGACTTTAGAGGGCCCGGATACGCAGTATTTT; CDR3 protein: CAIVGGWTGTLEGPDTQYF; V gene: TRBV2; J gene: TRBJ2-3; D gene: TRBD1; clone size: .
CDR3 DNA: TGTGCCAGCTGGACTAGCGGGGGCCTGAGGGAGACCCAGTACTTC; CDR3 protein: CASWTSGGLRETQYF; V gene: TRBV2; J gene: TRBJ2-5; D gene: TRBD2; clone size: few
CDR3 DNA: TGTGCCACCAGTGACCCGACAGGGTCCCACTACAATGAGCAGTTCTTC; CDR3 protein: CATSDPTGSHYNEQFF; V gene: TRBV24-1; J gene: TRBJ2-1; D gene: TRBD1; clone size: .
CDR3 DNA: TGTGCCAGCAGCTATAGCGGGGGGGCTCGGAGCACAGATACGCAGTATTTT; CDR3 protein: CASSYSGGARSTDTQYF; V gene: TRBV7-2; J gene: TRBJ2-3; D gene: TRBD2; clone size: once
CDR3 DNA: TGTGCCAGCAGTTTATTAGGATTCGGTGAGGACACCGGGGAGCTGTTTTTT; CDR3 protein: CASSLLGFGEDTGELFF; V gene: TRBV27; J gene: TRBJ2-2; D gene: .; clone size: few
CDR3 DNA: TGCACCCCAGAAGTTACAGGAATCAATGAGCAGTTCTTC; CDR3 protein: CTPEVTGINEQFF; V gene: TRBV20-1; J gene: TRBJ2-1; D gene: .; clone size: .
CDR3 DNA: TGTGCCACCAGTGGTGACTCCACAGATACGCAGTATTTT; CDR3 protein: CATSGDSTDTQYF; V gene: TRBV24-1; J gene: TRBJ2-3; D gene: .; clone size: few
CDR3 DNA: TGTGCCAGCAGTCCCGCCGGGACAGAGAACACTGAAGCTTTCTTT; CDR3 protein: CASSPAGTENTEAFF; V gene: TRBV28; J gene: TRBJ1-1; D gene: TRBD1; clone size: .
CDR3 DNA: TGTGCCATCGGAAGACAGGGGGCCTACGAGCAGTACTTC; CDR3 protein: CAIGRQGAYEQYF; V gene: TRBV10-3; J gene: TRBJ2-7; D gene: TRBD1; clone size: few
CDR3 DNA: TGTGCCAGCAGCCAACTAGCGGGAGGTAACACAGATACGCAGTATTTT; CDR3 protein: CASSQLAGGNTDTQYF; V gene: TRBV4-2; J gene: TRBJ2-3; D gene: TRBD2; clone size: few
CDR3 DNA: TGCAGTGCTAGAGCCACGGACGCGAAATATGGCTACACCTTC; CDR3 protein: CSARATDAKYGYTF; V gene: TRBV20-1; J gene: TRBJ1-2; D gene: .; clone size: many
CDR3 DNA: TGTGCCAGCACCCTAGGGAAGGGTCGGGGCACCGGGGAGCTGTTTTTT; CDR3 protein: CASTLGKGRGTGELFF; V gene: TRBV3-1; J gene: TRBJ2-2; D gene: .; clone size: .
CDR3 DNA: TGTGCCAGCAGTTTGGGACAGGGCGCAGTGCCCCAGCATTTT; CDR3 protein: CASSLGQGAVPQHF; V gene: TRBV6-2/TRBV6-3; J gene: TRBJ1-5; D gene: TRBD1; clone size: few
CDR3 DNA: TGCGCCAGCAGCCAAGATCCGGGACTAGCGGTCCACAATGAGCAGTTCTTC; CDR3 protein: CASSQDPGLAVHNEQFF; V gene: TRBV4-3; J gene: TRBJ2-1; D gene: TRBD2; clone size: many
CDR3 DNA: TGCAGTGCTAGAGATCTGGGCTACCCAGATACGCAGTATTTT; CDR3 protein: CSARDLGYPDTQYF; V gene: TRBV20-1; J gene: TRBJ2-3; D gene: .; clone size: .
CDR3 DNA: TGTGCCAGCAGCTTAGTGCCGGCCCAAAGCTCTGGAAACACCATATATTTT; CDR3 protein: CASSLVPAQSSGNTIYF; V gene: TRBV11-2; J gene: TRBJ1-3; D gene: .; clone size: .
CDR3 DNA: TGTGCCAGCGGACGACCGTTAATCGGACAGGGGAGATTATCCTACGAGCAGTACTTC; CDR3 protein: CASGRPLIGQGRLSYEQYF; V gene: TRBV6-1; J gene: TRBJ2-7; D gene: TRBD1; clone size: .
CDR3 DNA: TGCAGTGCTAGGCAGAGGCGAGCGGGGGTAGACAACACCGGGGAGCTGTTTTTT; CDR3 protein: CSARQRRAGVDNTGELFF; V gene: TRBV20-1; J gene: TRBJ2-2; D gene: TRBD2; clone size: .
CDR3 DNA: TGTGCCAGCAGCAGCAGCCAGGGTGGTCAGCCCCAGCATTTT; CDR3 protein: CASSSSQGGQPQHF; V gene: TRBV7-9; J gene: TRBJ1-5; D gene: .; clone size: .
CDR3 DNA: TGTGCCAGCGGACTCGAGCGGGGCTCCTACGAGCAGTACTTC; CDR3 protein: CASGLERGSYEQYF; V gene: TRBV7-2; J gene: TRBJ2-7; D gene: TRBD2; clone size: few
CDR3 DNA: TGTGCCAGCCAGCGACAGGGGACTGGGGCCAACGTCCTGACTTTC; CDR3 protein: CASQRQGTGANVLTF; V gene: TRBV3-1; J gene: TRBJ2-6; D gene: TRBD1; clone size: few
CDR3 DNA: TGTGCCAGCAGCGTAGGGCCAAGCGAGCAGTACTTC; CDR3 protein: CASSVGPSEQYF; V gene: TRBV9; J gene: TRBJ2-7; D gene: .; clone size: few
CDR3 DNA: TGTGCCAGCAGTTACTCGAAAGGGGGCGCGGAAAACACTGAAGCTTTCTTT; CDR3 protein: CASSYSKGGAENTEAFF; V gene: TRBV6-5; J gene: TRBJ1-1; D gene: TRBD1; clone size: .
CDR3 DNA: TGTGCCAGCAGTCCTCGGGACAGGGGGCCGTTAGCTGAAGCTTTCTTT; CDR3 protein: CASSPRDRGPLAEAFF; V gene: TRBV27; J gene: TRBJ1-1; D gene: TRBD1; clone size: many